The source of this T cell receptor beta chain is a study of T cell changes during pregnancy in multiple sclerosis. Trimming left V 0 bases short and J 2 bases short, with 10 bases between. In germline, CDR1 is SGHDN, CDR2 FVKESK. The CDR3 has 15 residues. Profiled with immunoSEQ multiplex PCR; TCRdb holds only in-frame clones, not every one. The sample carries around 44,000 clones, 90% to 95% recorded once. The V call is TRBV14, the J call TRBJ2-5; possibly TRBD1 for D (5 bases). The receptor was isolated from a female donor with multiple sclerosis, enrolled in a pregnancy study. Sequencing was performed on CD8+ T cells from peripheral blood mononuclear cells, taken in the third trimester of pregnancy. The CDR3, as DNA: TGTGCCAGCAGCCAAGATACCAGGGATCAAGAGACCCAGTACTTC. As protein: CASSQDTRDQETQYF.